This T cell receptor beta chain was found in a study of shared clonotypes between healthy human individuals. Trimming stripped 3 bases from V and 1 base from J, with 7 bases between. Germline V CDR1 and CDR2: MNHNS, SASEGT. This CDR3 contains 13 residues. Caucasian adults residing in Nashville, Tennessee made up all the donors. The data were produced by immunoSEQ multiplex PCR, yet TCRdb's version contains in-frame clones alone and is incomplete. The table includes approximately 500,000 clones, 90% to 96% detected once. The table lists this clone with a count of one. This chain joins TRBV6-1 and TRBJ2-7; unclear D gene. The sequenced sample was naive CD4+ T cells sorted from blood. Subset here: CD45RA+ positively selected. The receptor's source is a woman aged 25 to 39 in good health. Here the CDR3 DNA reads TGTGCCAGCAGTGAGTTTCGTTCCTACGAGCAGTACTTC. Translated, it gives CASSEFRSYEQYF.